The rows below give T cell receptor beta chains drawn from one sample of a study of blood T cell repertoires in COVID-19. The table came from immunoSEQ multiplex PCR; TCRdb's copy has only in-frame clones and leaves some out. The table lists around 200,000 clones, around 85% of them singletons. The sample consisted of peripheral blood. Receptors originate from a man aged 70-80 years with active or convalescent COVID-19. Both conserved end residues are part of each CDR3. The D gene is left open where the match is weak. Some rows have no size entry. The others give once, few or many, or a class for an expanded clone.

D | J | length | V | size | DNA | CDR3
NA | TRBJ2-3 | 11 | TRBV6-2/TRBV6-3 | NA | TGTGCCAGCAGTTCGTGGCAGTACCAGTATTTT | CASSSWQYQYF
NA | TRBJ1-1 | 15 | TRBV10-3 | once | TGTGCCATCAGGAGCCTTGACAGAGATGGCACTGAAGCTTTCTTT | CAIRSLDRDGTEAFF
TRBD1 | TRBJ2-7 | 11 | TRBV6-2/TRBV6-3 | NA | TGTGCCAGCAGCCGACAGGGCGAGCAGTACTTC | CASSRQGEQYF
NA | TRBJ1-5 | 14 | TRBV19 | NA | TGTGCCAGTAGTAGCGGGCCATACAATCAGCCCCAGCATTTT | CASSSGPYNQPQHF
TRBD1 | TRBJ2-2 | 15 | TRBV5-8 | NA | TGTGCCAGCAGCTTCAGGGGGCACTCAGCCGGGGAGCTGTTTTTT | CASSFRGHSAGELFF
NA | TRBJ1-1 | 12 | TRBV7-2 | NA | TGTGCCAGCTCTAATGGCGGCACTGAAGCTTTCTTT | CASSNGGTEAFF
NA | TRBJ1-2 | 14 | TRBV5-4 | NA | TGTGCCAGCAGCTTGCTTTTAGAGGACTATGGCTACACCTTC | CASSLLLEDYGYTF
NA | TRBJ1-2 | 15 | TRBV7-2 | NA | TGTGCCAGCAGCTTGTACCGGGACACAAACTATGGCTACACCTTC | CASSLYRDTNYGYTF
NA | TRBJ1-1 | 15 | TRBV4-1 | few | TGCGCCAGCAGCCAAGCCCCAGGTCGAGACACTGAAGCTTTCTTT | CASSQAPGRDTEAFF
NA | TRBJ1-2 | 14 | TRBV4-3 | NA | TGCGCCAGCAGCCAAGGACAGGTGGGCTATGGCTACACCTTC | CASSQGQVGYGYTF
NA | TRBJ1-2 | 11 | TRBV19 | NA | TGTGCCACCGTGAGGGATTGGGGCTACACCTTC | CATVRDWGYTF
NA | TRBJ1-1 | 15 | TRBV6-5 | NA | TGTGCCAGCACTGCCCTTCGGGTTATGGACACTGAAGCTTTCTTT | CASTALRVMDTEAFF
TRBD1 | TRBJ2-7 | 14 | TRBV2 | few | TGTGCCAGCGCCGTAGGGACAGCTACCTACGAGCAGTACTTC | CASAVGTATYEQYF
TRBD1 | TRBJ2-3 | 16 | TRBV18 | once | TGTGCCAGCTCAACTCGACAGGGGGCGGGCACAGATACGCAGTATTTT | CASSTRQGAGTDTQYF
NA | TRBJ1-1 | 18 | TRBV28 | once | TGTGCCAGCAGTTATCTCAGGAGGGGGGGGCGCGGGAACACTGAAGCTTTCTTT | CASSYLRRGGRGNTEAFF
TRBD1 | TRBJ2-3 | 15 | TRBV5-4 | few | TGTGCCAGCAGCTTCGGGACAGGGAGGACAGATACGCAGTATTTT | CASSFGTGRTDTQYF
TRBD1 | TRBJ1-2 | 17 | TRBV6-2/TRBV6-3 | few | TGTGCCAGCAGTTACGTGGGGACAGGGGGCGATTCTGATGGCTACACCTTC | CASSYVGTGGDSDGYTF
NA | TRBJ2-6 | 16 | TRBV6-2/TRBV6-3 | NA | TGTGCCAGCAGCGGACAGAAAAGCTCTGGGGCCAACGTCCTGACTTTC | CASSGQKSSGANVLTF
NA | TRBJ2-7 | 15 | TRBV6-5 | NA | TGTGCCAGCAGCACATCCCGGACAAGGCGACCCAAGCAGTACTTC | CASSTSRTRRPKQYF
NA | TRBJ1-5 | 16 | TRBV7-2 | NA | TGTGCCAGCAGCTTTTCAGGGACTTCCCGGGGGCAGCCCCAGCATTTT | CASSFSGTSRGQPQHF
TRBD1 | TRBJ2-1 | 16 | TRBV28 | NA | TGTGCCAGCAGTCTGGGCGGGACAGGGGGCTTAAGGGAACCCTTCTTC | CASSLGGTGGLREPFF
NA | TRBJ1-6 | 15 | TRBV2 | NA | TGTGCCAGCAGTGAATATGCCGAGGGCTATTCACCCCTCCACTTT | CASSEYAEGYSPLHF
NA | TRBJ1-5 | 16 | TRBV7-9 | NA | TGTGCCAGCAGCTTAGCGGGGGCATATAGCAATCAGCCCCAGCATTTT | CASSLAGAYSNQPQHF
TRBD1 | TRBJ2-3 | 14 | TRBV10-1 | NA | TGCGCCAGCAGTGCGACAGGGGGCATAGATACGCAGTATTTT | CASSATGGIDTQYF
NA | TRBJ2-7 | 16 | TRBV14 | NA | TGTGCCAGCAGCCAAGATTTTTTGGTACCTGGGCACGAGCAGTACTTC | CASSQDFLVPGHEQYF
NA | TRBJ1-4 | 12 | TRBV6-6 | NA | TGTGCCCATGCCCAGGGATTGGAAAAACTGTTTTTT | CAHAQGLEKLFF
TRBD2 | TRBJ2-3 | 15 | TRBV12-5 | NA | TGTGCTAGTGGCTCGGGGGGGCGTCGCACAGATACGCAGTATTTT | CASGSGGRRTDTQYF
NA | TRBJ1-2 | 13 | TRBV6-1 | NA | TGTGCCAGCAGTGAAGGGCTCTACTATGGCTACACCTTC | CASSEGLYYGYTF
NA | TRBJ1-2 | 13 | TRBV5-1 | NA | TGCGCCAGCAGTGATGGGAGGGGAGATGGCTACACCTTC | CASSDGRGDGYTF
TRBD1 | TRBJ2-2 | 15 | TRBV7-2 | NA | TGTGCCAGCAGACTGACAGGGGCTAACACCGGGGAGCTGTTTTTT | CASRLTGANTGELFF
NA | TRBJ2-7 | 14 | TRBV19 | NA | TGTGCCAGTAGCCCCGGGACACCTACCTACGAGCAGTACTTC | CASSPGTPTYEQYF
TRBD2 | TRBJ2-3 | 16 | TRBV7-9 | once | TGTGCCAGCAGCCCCCTAGCGGGAGGACAAGTAGATACGCAGTATTTT | CASSPLAGGQVDTQYF
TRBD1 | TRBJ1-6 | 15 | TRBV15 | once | TGTGCCACCAGCAGACCCGGGACAGTAGATTCACCCCTCCACTTT | CATSRPGTVDSPLHF
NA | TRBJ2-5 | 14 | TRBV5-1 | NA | TGCGCCAGCCGGGCGGGGGCCGGGGGGGAGACCCAGTACTTC | CASRAGAGGETQYF
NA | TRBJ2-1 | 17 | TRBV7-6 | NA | TGTGCCAGCAGCCCTACGGGGGGCTCGGGTTACTACAATGAGCAGTTCTTC | CASSPTGGSGYYNEQFF
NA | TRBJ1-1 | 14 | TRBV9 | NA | TGTGCCAGCAGCGTAAACAGCCAGAACACTGAAGCTTTCTTT | CASSVNSQNTEAFF
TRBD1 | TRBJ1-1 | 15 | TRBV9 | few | TGTGCCAGCAGCGCGACAGGGTTAAGGAACACTGAAGCTTTCTTT | CASSATGLRNTEAFF
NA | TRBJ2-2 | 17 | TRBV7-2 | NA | TGTGCCAGCAGCTTAGCTTCCGGGGGGCGCTTAACCGGGGAGCTGTTTTTT | CASSLASGGRLTGELFF
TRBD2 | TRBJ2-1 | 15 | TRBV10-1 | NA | TGCGCCAGCATAAAAGGGACTAGCGGGGGTAATGAGCAGTTCTTC | CASIKGTSGGNEQFF
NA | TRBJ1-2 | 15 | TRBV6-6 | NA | TGTGCCAGTTCACCACAGGGACACCCAAACTATGGCTACACCTTC | CASSPQGHPNYGYTF
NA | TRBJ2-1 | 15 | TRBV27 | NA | TGTGCCAGCAGTTTACGGACTGATGGTCGTGGTGAGCAGTTCTTC | CASSLRTDGRGEQFF
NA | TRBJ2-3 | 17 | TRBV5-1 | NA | TGCGCCAGCAGCTTGGGGCTCGGGGAGAATCTAGCCGATACGCAGTATTTT | CASSLGLGENLADTQYF
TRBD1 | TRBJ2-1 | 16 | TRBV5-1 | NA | TGCGCCAGCAGCTTGGGGACAGGGGTGCTGGTGAATGAGCAGTTCTTC | CASSLGTGVLVNEQFF
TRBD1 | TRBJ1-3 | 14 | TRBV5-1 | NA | TGCGCCAGCAGCACCGGACAGGGGGCTCCCACCATATATTTT | CASSTGQGAPTIYF
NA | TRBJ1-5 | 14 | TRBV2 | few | TGTGCCAGCAGTGGGCCGACAGACAATCAGCCCCAGCATTTT | CASSGPTDNQPQHF
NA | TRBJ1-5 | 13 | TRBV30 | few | TGTGCCTGGAGTCCCCGGGGAGGCCAGCCCCAGCATTTT | CAWSPRGGQPQHF
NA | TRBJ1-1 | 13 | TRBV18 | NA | TGTGCCAGCTCACCACCGTCCGGGACTGAAGCTTTCTTT | CASSPPSGTEAFF
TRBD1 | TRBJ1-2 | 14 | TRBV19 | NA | TGTGCCAGTAGGACGAACAGGGGGGTATATGGCTACACCTTC | CASRTNRGVYGYTF
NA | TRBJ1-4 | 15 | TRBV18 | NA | TGTGCCAGCTCACCCCAACAGGGCTCTAATGAAAAACTGTTTTTT | CASSPQQGSNEKLFF
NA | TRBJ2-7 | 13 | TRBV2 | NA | TGTGCCAGCAGAAACAGGATTCCCTACGAGCAGTACTTC | CASRNRIPYEQYF
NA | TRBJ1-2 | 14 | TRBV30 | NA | TGTGCCTGGAGTGTGGAGGGACTAGGCTATGGCTACACCTTC | CAWSVEGLGYGYTF
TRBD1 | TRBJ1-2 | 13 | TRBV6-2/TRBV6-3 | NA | TGTGCCAGCAGTCCGGGACAGGGTGGTGGCTACACCTTC | CASSPGQGGGYTF
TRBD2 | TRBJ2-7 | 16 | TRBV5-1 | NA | TGCGCCAGCAGCATACCCGTTAGCGGGAGGCCCCTCAAGCAGTACTTC | CASSIPVSGRPLKQYF
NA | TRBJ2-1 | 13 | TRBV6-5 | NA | TGTGCCAGCAGTAATCCCCAGGGCAATGAGCAGTTCTTC | CASSNPQGNEQFF
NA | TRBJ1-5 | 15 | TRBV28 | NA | TGTGCCAGCAACAAAGGACAGCATGGGAATCAGCCCCAGCATTTT | CASNKGQHGNQPQHF
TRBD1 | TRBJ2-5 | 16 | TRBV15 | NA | TGTGCCACCAGCAGAGGTGGACAGGGGCCCAAGGAGACCCAGTACTTC | CATSRGGQGPKETQYF
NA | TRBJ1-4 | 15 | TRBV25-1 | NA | TGTGCCAGCAGTGGGTCGGCGGGACCTAATGAAAAACTGTTTTTT | CASSGSAGPNEKLFF
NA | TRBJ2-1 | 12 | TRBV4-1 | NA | TGCGCCAGCAGCCAAGATCGACTAGGGCAGTTCTTC | CASSQDRLGQFF
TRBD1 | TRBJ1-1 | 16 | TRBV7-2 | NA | TGTGCCAGCAGCTTATTTTGGGGACAGGGTCTCACTGAAGCTTTCTTT | CASSLFWGQGLTEAFF
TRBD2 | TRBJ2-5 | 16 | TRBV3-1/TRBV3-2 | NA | TGTGCCAGCAGCCAAGGTAACGGGAGGAACCAAGAGACCCAGTACTTC | CASSQGNGRNQETQYF